The 2 T cell receptor beta chains reported below all come from one sample, sequenced in a study of regulatory T cells in long-lasting Graves disease. iRepertoire HTBI primers and Arm-PCR of CDR3 regions built TCR beta libraries. TCRdb processed the multiplex PCR reads anew with MiXCR; each CDR3 protein has one entry. In the table there are around 480,000 distinct CDR3 sequences, around 15% of which are singletons. The time point here: newly diagnosed GD, antithyroid drugs for less than 3 months. From PBMCs, RNA was extracted and then used to make the TCR library. The same specimen was also included in a second study, on T cells in Graves' hyperthyroidism and ophthalmopathy.

The starting material was peripheral blood mononuclear cells (PBMCs), obtained at new diagnosis, from a patient treated with antithyroid drugs. Receptors originate from a man aged 40-49 years with Graves disease.

The chain combines TRBV29-1 with TRBJ1-1, with D unclear. The V and J ends lost 0 bases and 0 bases respectively, with 11 bases between them. Germline lookup yields CDR1 SQVTM and CDR2 ANQGSEA. The CDR3 spans 15 residues. The CDR3 DNA reads TGCAGCGTTGAAGAAACGGCACGCTTGAACACTGAAGCTTTCTTT. Its translation is CSVEETARLNTEAFF.

The table lists this clonotype with many counts. The gene calls are TRBV3-1 and TRBJ2-1; perhaps TRBD2 as D (6 bases). V dropped 0 bases and J dropped 4 bases, with 10 bases sitting between them. Germline V gene data show CDR1 as LGHDT and CDR2 as YNNKEL (reference sequence). The CDR3 contains 15 residues. The CDR3: CASSQDPGEYNEQFF. Here the CDR3 DNA reads TGTGCCAGCAGCCAAGATCCGGGAGAGTACAATGAGCAGTTCTTC.